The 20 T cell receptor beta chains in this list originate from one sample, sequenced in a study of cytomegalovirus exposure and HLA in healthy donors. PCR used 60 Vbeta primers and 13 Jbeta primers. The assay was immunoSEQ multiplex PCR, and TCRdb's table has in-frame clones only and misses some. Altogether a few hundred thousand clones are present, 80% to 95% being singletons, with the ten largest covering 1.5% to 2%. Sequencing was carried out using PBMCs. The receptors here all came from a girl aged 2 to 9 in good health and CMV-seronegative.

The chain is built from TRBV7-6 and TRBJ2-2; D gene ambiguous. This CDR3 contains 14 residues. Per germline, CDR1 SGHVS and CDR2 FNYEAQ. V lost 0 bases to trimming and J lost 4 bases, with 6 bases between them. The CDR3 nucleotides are TGTGCCAGCAGCTTAGCCAGAAGCACCGGGGAGCTGTTTTTT. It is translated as CASSLARSTGELFF.

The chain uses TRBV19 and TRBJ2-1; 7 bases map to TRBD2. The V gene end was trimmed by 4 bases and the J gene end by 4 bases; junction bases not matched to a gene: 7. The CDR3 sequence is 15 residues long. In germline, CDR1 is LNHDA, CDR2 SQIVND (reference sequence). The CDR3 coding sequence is TGTGCCAGTAGTAACTTAGCGGGCGGATACAATGAGCAGTTCTTC. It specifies CASSNLAGGYNEQFF. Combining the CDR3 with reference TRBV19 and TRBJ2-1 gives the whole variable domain DGGITQSPKYLFRKEGQNVTLSCEQNLNHDAMYWYRQDPGQGLRLIYYSQIVNDFQKGDIAEGYSVSREKKESFPLTVTSAQKNPTAFYLCASSNLAGGYNEQFFGPGTRLTVL.

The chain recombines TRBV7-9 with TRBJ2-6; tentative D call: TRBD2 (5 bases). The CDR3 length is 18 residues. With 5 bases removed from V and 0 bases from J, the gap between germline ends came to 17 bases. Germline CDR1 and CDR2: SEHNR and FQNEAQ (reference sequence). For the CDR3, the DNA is TGTGCCAGCAGCCCCCGGGGAGACGGGTTCTCTGGGGCCAACGTCCTGACTTTC. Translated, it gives CASSPRGDGFSGANVLTF.

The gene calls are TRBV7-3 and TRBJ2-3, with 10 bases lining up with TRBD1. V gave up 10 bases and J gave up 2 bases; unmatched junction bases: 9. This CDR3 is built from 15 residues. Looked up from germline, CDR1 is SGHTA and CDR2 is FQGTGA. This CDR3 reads CATSRTGGSTDTQYF. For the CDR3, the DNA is TGTGCCACCTCCCGGACAGGGGGATCCACAGATACGCAGTATTTT.

The CDR3 nucleotides are TGTGCCACCAGCAGAGATTGGGACAGGGGTGCAACTAATGAAAAACTGTTTTTT. Translated, it gives CATSRDWDRGATNEKLFF. V usage is TRBV15 and J usage is TRBJ1-4; 10 nucleotides match TRBD1. V shed 0 bases and J 0 bases; nucleotides not matched to a gene: 4. This CDR3 comprises 18 residues. CDR1 and CDR2 from the germline V gene are LNHNV and YYDKDF (reference sequence). Variable domain in full (rest from reference TRBV15 and TRBJ1-4): DAMVIQNPRYQVTQFGKPVTLSCSQTLNHNVMYWYQQKSSQAPKLLFHYYDKDFNNEADTPDNFQSRRPNTSFCFLDIRSPGLGDTAMYLCATSRDWDRGATNEKLFFGSGTQLSVL.

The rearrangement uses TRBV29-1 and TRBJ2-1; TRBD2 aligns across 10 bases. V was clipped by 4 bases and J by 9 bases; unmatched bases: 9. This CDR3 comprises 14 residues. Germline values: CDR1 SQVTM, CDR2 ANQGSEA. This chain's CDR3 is CSVGDLAGAGEQFF. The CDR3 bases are TGCAGCGTTGGGGATCTAGCGGGAGCGGGTGAGCAGTTCTTC.

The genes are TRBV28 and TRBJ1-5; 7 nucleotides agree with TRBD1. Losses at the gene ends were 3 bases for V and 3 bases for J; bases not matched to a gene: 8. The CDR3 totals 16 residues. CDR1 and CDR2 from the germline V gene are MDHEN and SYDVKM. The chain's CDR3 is CASSLVQGQHNQPQHF. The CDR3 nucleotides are TGTGCCAGCAGTTTGGTCCAGGGACAGCACAATCAGCCCCAGCATTTT.

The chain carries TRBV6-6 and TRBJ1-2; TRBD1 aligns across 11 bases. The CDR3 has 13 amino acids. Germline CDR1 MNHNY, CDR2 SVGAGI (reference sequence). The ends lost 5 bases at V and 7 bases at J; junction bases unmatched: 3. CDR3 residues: CASSPGQGVGYTF. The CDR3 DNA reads TGTGCCAGCAGTCCGGGACAGGGGGTTGGCTACACCTTC.

CDR3 region: CASSPTREYNEQFF. For the CDR3, the DNA is TGTGCCAGCAGCCCTACTAGGGAGTACAATGAGCAGTTCTTC. The rearrangement joins TRBV11-3 to TRBJ2-1; possibly TRBD2 for D (5 bases). Germline V gene lookup returns CDR1 SGHNT and CDR2 YENEEA. Between the trimmed V and J ends, which lost 5 bases and 4 bases, there was a span of 12 bases. The length of the CDR3 is 14 residues.

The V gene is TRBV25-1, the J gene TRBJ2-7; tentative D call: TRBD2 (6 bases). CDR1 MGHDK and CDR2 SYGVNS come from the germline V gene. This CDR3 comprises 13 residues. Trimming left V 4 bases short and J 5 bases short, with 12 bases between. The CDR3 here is CASSVSRGNEQYF. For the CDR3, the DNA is TGTGCCAGCAGTGTATCCCGCGGGAACGAGCAGTACTTC.

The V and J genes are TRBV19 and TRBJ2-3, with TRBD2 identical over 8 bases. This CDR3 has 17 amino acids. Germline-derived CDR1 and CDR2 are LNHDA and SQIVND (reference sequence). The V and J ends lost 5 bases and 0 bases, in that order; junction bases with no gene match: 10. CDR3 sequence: CASSPWVAGLSTDTQYF. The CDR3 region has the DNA TGTGCCAGTAGTCCCTGGGTAGCGGGACTCAGCACAGATACGCAGTATTTT. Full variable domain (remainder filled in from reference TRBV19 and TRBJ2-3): DGGITQSPKYLFRKEGQNVTLSCEQNLNHDAMYWYRQDPGQGLRLIYYSQIVNDFQKGDIAEGYSVSREKKESFPLTVTSAQKNPTAFYLCASSPWVAGLSTDTQYFGPGTRLTVL.

CDR3 nucleotides: TGTGCCAGCAGCCGCACAGGGGGCGCGAACACCGGGGAGCTGTTTTTT. Encoded protein: CASSRTGGANTGELFF. The chain combines TRBV7-2 with TRBJ2-2, with 9 bases aligning to TRBD1. This CDR3 has 16 residues. The germline gives CDR1 SGHTA, CDR2 FQGNSA. V lost 5 bases to trimming and J lost 0 bases; unmatched junction nucleotides: 4.

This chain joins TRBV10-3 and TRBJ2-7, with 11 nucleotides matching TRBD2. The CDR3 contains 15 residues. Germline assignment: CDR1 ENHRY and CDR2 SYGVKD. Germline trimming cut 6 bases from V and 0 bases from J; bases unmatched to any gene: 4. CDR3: CAISLTSGNSYEQYF. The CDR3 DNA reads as TGTGCCATCAGCTTGACTAGCGGGAACTCCTACGAGCAGTACTTC.

CDR3: CASRPSGRGSGYGYTF. The CDR3 DNA reads TGTGCCAGCAGACCCTCAGGGAGGGGCTCGGGCTATGGCTACACCTTC. The gene calls are TRBV27 and TRBJ1-2, with D possibly matching TRBD1 (5 bases). The V end lost 6 bases, the J end lost 4 bases, and 21 bases lay between the germline ends. Germline V gene sequence: CDR1 MNHEY, CDR2 SMNVEV (reference sequence). The CDR3 totals 16 residues.

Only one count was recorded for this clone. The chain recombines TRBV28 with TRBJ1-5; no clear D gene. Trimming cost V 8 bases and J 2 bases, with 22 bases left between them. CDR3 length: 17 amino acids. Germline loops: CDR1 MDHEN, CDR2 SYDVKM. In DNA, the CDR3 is TGTGCCAGCGGCTCGATTTGGGGAGGGAGCGGCAATCAGCCCCAGCATTTT. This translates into CASGSIWGGSGNQPQHF.

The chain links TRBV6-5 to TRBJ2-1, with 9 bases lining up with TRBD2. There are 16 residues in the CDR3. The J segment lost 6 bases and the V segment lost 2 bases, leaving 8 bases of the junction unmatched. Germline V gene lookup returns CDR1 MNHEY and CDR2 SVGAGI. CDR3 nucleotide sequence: TGTGCCAGCAGTTACGGGGGTCGCGGGAGGGGCAATGAGCAGTTCTTC. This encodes CASSYGGRGRGNEQFF.

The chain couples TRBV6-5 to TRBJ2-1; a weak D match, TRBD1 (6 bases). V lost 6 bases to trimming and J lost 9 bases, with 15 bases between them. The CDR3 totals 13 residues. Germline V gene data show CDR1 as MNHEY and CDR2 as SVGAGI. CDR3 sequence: CASRHHQGSEQFF. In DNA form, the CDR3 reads TGTGCCAGCAGACACCACCAGGGGAGTGAGCAGTTCTTC.

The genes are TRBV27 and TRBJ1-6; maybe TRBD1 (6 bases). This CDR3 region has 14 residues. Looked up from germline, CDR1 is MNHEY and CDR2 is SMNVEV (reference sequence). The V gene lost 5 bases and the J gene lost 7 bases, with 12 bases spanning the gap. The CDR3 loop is CASSRGAGNSPLHF. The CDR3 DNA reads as TGTGCCAGCAGTCGGGGGGCAGGGAATTCACCCCTCCACTTT.

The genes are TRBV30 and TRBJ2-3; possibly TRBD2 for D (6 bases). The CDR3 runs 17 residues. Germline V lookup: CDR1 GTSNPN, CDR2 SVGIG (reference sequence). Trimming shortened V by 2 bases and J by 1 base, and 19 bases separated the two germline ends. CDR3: CAWSRASAVLGTDTQYF. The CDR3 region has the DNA TGTGCCTGGAGTAGGGCTAGCGCAGTGTTGGGCACAGATACGCAGTATTTT. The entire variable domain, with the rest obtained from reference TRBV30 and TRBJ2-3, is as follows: SQTIHQWPATLVQPVGSPLSLECTVEGTSNPNLYWYRQAAGRGLQLLFYSVGIGQISSEVPQNLSASRPQDRQFILSSKKLLLSDSGFYLCAWSRASAVLGTDTQYFGPGTRLTVL.

Here the CDR3 DNA reads TGCAGCGTTGAAGATCGTCGAGTCCTCGGTGGCTATGGCTACACCTTC. Its translation is CSVEDRRVLGGYGYTF. This chain connects TRBV29-1 to TRBJ1-2; D not certain. Germline V gene data show CDR1 as SQVTM and CDR2 as ANQGSEA. Trimming took 0 bases from V and 4 from J, leaving 18 bases between them. The CDR3 is 16 residues long.